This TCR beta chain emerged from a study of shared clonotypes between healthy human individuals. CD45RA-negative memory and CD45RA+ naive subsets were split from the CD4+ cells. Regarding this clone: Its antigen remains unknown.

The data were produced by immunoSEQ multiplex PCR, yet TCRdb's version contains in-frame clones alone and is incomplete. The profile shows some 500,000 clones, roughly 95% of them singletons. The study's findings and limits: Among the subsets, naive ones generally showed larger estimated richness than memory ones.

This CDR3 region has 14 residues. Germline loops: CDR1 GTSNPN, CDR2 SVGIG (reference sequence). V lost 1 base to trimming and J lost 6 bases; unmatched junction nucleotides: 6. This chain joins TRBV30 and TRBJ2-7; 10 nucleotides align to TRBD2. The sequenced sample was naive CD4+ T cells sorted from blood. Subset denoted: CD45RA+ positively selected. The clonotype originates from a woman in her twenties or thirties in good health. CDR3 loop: CAWSAGTSVVEQYF. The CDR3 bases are TGTGCCTGGAGTGCCGGGACTAGCGTCGTCGAGCAGTACTTC. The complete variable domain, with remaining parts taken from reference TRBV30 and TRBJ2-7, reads SQTIHQWPATLVQPVGSPLSLECTVEGTSNPNLYWYRQAAGRGLQLLFYSVGIGQISSEVPQNLSASRPQDRQFILSSKKLLLSDSGFYLCAWSAGTSVVEQYFGPGTRLTVT.